This passage covers 21 T cell receptor beta chains from one sample sequenced in a study of OX40 agonist ivuxolimab in advanced cancers. Repertoires were generated with immunoSEQ multiplex PCR, while TCRdb's copy carries only in-frame clones and drops some. Counted here are approximately 43,000 clones, around nine tenths occurring once; the ten biggest clones make up roughly 40%. Sequences were derived from CD4+ or CD8+ T cells sorted from blood, sampled in a trial of the OX40 agonist ivuxolimab. These receptors all come from an adult with an advanced solid tumor such as melanoma, head and neck, liver or kidney cancer.

J is TRBJ2-5 and V is TRBV18; 7 bases map to TRBD2. The CDR3 is 15 amino acids. Germline-derived CDR1 and CDR2 are KGHSH and LQKENI. J lost 4 bases, V lost 5 bases, and 10 bases had no gene match. The CDR3 DNA is TGTGCCAGCTCATCGGGGACTACGGGGTCAGAGACCCAGTACTTC. This encodes CASSSGTTGSETQYF.

This chain uses TRBV7-8 with TRBJ1-4, with TRBD1 matching 8 bases. Losses at the gene ends were 5 bases for V and 6 bases for J; bases not matched to a gene: 8. Looked up from germline, CDR1 is SGHVS and CDR2 is FQNEAQ. The CDR3 contains 15 residues. CDR3 protein: CASSPRTGSDEKLFF. The CDR3 DNA reads as TGTGCCAGCAGCCCTAGGACAGGGTCGGATGAAAAACTGTTTTTT.

The J gene is TRBJ2-5, the V gene TRBV5-1; 7 nucleotides agree with TRBD2. V lost 6 bases and J lost 1; bases outside the gene matches: 6. The germline CDR1 and CDR2 sequences are SGHRS and YFSETQ. The CDR3 has 14 amino acids. CDR3 amino acids: CASKVGGGQETQYF. The CDR3 nucleotides are TGCGCCAGCAAAGTCGGCGGGGGCCAAGAGACCCAGTACTTC.

This chain uses TRBV15 with TRBJ2-7; weak D call: TRBD2 (5 bases). Between the trimmed V and J ends, which lost 0 bases and 3 bases, there was a span of 9 bases. The CDR3 sequence is 14 residues long. Germline V gene sequence: CDR1 LNHNV, CDR2 YYDKDF (reference sequence). The CDR3: CATSREVRDYEQYF. CDR3 nucleotides: TGTGCCACCAGCAGAGAGGTACGGGACTACGAGCAGTACTTC.

The J gene is TRBJ2-5, the V gene TRBV11-2; 10 positions agree with TRBD1. The V segment lost 4 bases and the J segment 3 bases; nucleotides outside the gene matches: 5. The CDR3 covers 15 residues. Germline CDR1 is SGHAT and CDR2 is FQNNGV. CDR3 sequence (DNA): TGTGCCAGCAGCTCTCCGGGACAGGGGAAAGAGACCCAGTACTTC. Residues: CASSSPGQGKETQYF.

V gene TRBV5-1 combines with J gene TRBJ1-1, with a weak D call TRBD1 (6 bases). Germline lookup yields CDR1 SGHRS and CDR2 YFSETQ. The V end lost 7 bases, the J end lost 2 bases, and 15 bases lay between the germline ends. CDR3 length equals 14 residues. DNA of the CDR3: TGCGCCAGCGGTACAGGGACCCCTAACACTGAAGCTTTCTTT. Translated, it gives CASGTGTPNTEAFF. The variable domain in full, completed from reference TRBV5-1 and TRBJ1-1, reads KAGVTQTPRYLIKTRGQQVTLSCSPISGHRSVSWYQQTPGQGLQFLFEYFSETQRNKGNFPGRFSGRQFSNSRSEMNVSTLELGDSALYLCASGTGTPNTEAFFGQGTRLTVV.

This rearrangement joins TRBV6-5 to TRBJ1-1; D is possibly TRBD1 (6 bases). The germline V gene has CDR1 MNHEY and CDR2 SVGAGI. Trimming left V 6 bases short and J 8 bases short, with 13 bases between. The CDR3 loop spans 12 amino acids. CDR3 DNA sequence: TGTGCCAGCAGCCCAAGGGGGGGCGAAGCTTTCTTT. This codes for CASSPRGGEAFF.

The DNA for the CDR3 is TGTGCCAGTAGTATATCGGACGAGATCTACGAGCAGTACTTC. Protein sequence: CASSISDEIYEQYF. The J gene is TRBJ2-7, the V gene TRBV19, with D unresolved. CDR3 length: 14 amino acids. Germline CDR1 and CDR2: LNHDA and SQIVND (reference sequence). Trimming took 2 bases from V and 3 from J, leaving 11 bases between them.

This clone was counted a single time. The chain carries TRBV6-4 and TRBJ2-1, with 12 bases identical to TRBD2. Germline V CDR1 and CDR2: MRHNA, SNTAGT. The CDR3 extends over 14 amino acids. The V and J ends lost 6 bases and 9 bases, in that order; junction bases with no gene match: 6. The CDR3 here is CASSWTSGNGEQFF. In DNA, the CDR3 is TGTGCCAGCAGCTGGACTAGCGGGAACGGTGAGCAGTTCTTC.

The chain employs TRBV4-2 and TRBJ2-3, with 10 nucleotides matching TRBD2. Trimming removed 0 bases from V and 7 bases from J; junction bases left unmatched: 7. The germline CDR1 and CDR2 sequences are LGHNA and YNFKEQ. The CDR3 contains 16 residues. CDR3 in DNA: TGTGCCAGCAGCCAAGATAGAGCGGGGGGGTACCATACGCAGTATTTT. It yields the protein CASSQDRAGGYHTQYF.

This clone was recorded once. V usage is TRBV5-8 and J usage is TRBJ1-2; 8 bases fit TRBD1. The CDR3 consists of 15 residues. V shed 4 bases and J 4 bases; nucleotides not matched to a gene: 9. Germline assignment: CDR1 SGHTS and CDR2 YDEGEE. CDR3 in DNA: TGTGCCAGCAGCCTAGATGGACAGGGCGGCTATGGCTACACCTTC. Its protein product is CASSLDGQGGYGYTF. Complete variable domain (other parts from reference TRBV5-8 and TRBJ1-2): EAGVTQSPTHLIKTRGQQATLRCSPISGHTSVYWYQQALGLGLQFLLWYDEGEERNRGNFPPRFSGRQFPNYSSELNVNALELEDSALYLCASSLDGQGGYGYTFGSGTRLTVV.

The rearrangement joins TRBV28 to TRBJ2-7; the match to TRBD1 covers 8 bases. Germline CDR1 reads MDHEN; CDR2 reads SYDVKM. Trimming took 5 bases from V and 3 from J; bases not matched to a gene: 9. CDR3 length: 15 amino acids. The CDR3: CASSPTGTGGYEQYF. CDR3 DNA: TGTGCCAGCAGTCCAACCGGGACAGGAGGCTACGAGCAGTACTTC.

The CDR3, as DNA: TGTGCCAGCAGCTTATTCGGGGGGGGGACAGGCCTCTATGGCTACACCTTC. Translating gives CASSLFGGGTGLYGYTF. The chain combines TRBV7-6 with TRBJ1-2; TRBD1 matches 8 bases. Germline values: CDR1 SGHVS, CDR2 FNYEAQ. CDR3 size: 17 residues. V gave up 2 bases and J gave up 4 bases; unmatched junction bases: 12.

The chain combines TRBV6-1 with TRBJ2-7; 8 bases map to TRBD2. Unmatched junction bases numbered 9, after V lost 5 bases and J lost 3 bases. This CDR3 contains 15 residues. The germline V gene has CDR1 MNHNS and CDR2 SASEGT. The CDR3 region has the DNA TGTGCCAGCAGTTCCGGCGGGAGGCTCCTCTACGAGCAGTACTTC. Its translation is CASSSGGRLLYEQYF.

The chain joins TRBV9 to TRBJ1-6; D perhaps matches TRBD1 (5 bases). Germline CDR1 is SGDLS and CDR2 is YYNGEE. The CDR3 has 13 amino acids. Between the trimmed V and J ends, which lost 3 bases and 10 bases, there was a span of 11 bases. CDR3 coding DNA: TGTGCCAGCAGCGCCTCGGGGGGATCACCCCTCCACTTT. The encoded protein is CASSASGGSPLHF.

The gene calls are TRBV28 and TRBJ1-2; TRBD1 matches 7 bases. Trimming took 4 bases from V and 8 from J; bases not matched to a gene: 7. This CDR3 region has 13 residues. The germline V gene has CDR1 MDHEN and CDR2 SYDVKM. Here the CDR3 DNA reads TGTGCCAGCAGTTCCAACCTCAGGGGGGGCTACACCTTC. Its translation is CASSSNLRGGYTF.

CDR3 nucleotides: TGTGCCAGCAGCTTCGACACCCGTAGCAATCAGCCCCAGCATTTT. This encodes CASSFDTRSNQPQHF. V gene TRBV7-8 combines with J gene TRBJ1-5; D is ambiguous. Between the trimmed V and J ends, which lost 3 bases and 0 bases, there was a span of 9 bases. The CDR3 contains 15 residues. Germline V gene data show CDR1 as SGHVS and CDR2 as FQNEAQ.

The J gene is TRBJ1-3, the V gene TRBV5-5; D call uncertain. Germline CDR1 SGHKS, CDR2 YYEKEE (reference sequence). The ends were cut back, 1 base at V and 0 bases at J, with 8 bases in the middle. CDR3 length: 15 residues. CDR3 region: CASSLQDYSGNTIYF. Here the CDR3 DNA reads TGTGCCAGCAGCTTGCAGGATTACTCTGGAAACACCATATATTTT. The full variable domain, rest sourced from reference TRBV5-5 and TRBJ1-3, is DAGVTQSPTHLIKTRGQQVTLRCSPISGHKSVSWYQQVLGQGPQFIFQYYEKEERGRGNFPDRFSARQFPNYSSELNVNALLLGDSALYLCASSLQDYSGNTIYFGEGSWLTVV.

V and J are TRBV2 and TRBJ2-7; D not resolved. The CDR3 sequence is 14 residues long. Germline V CDR1 and CDR2: SNHLY, FYNNEI. Trimming left V 7 bases short and J 6 bases short, with 19 bases between. The CDR3 here is CASKPPYTKSEQYF. The CDR3 coding sequence is TGTGCCAGCAAACCACCCTACACGAAATCCGAGCAGTACTTC.

The chain recombines TRBV10-3 with TRBJ1-5, with D uncertain. Trimming removed 6 bases at V and 5 bases at J, with 14 bases between. The length of the CDR3 is 14 residues. The V gene's germline CDR1 is ENHRY and CDR2 SYGVKD. The CDR3 DNA reads as TGTGCCATCAGAATGGGTCTTGGTGATCAGCCCCAGCATTTT. It codes for CAIRMGLGDQPQHF.

V gene TRBV7-3 combines with J gene TRBJ2-1, with TRBD1 as a possible D gene (5 bases). Germline CDR1 is SGHTA and CDR2 is FQGTGA. V lost 2 bases, J lost 5 bases, and 13 bases lay in between. The CDR3 has 15 amino acids. CDR3 bases: TGTGCCAGCAGCTTACGGATAGGCAGGGACAATGAGCAGTTCTTC. This translates into CASSLRIGRDNEQFF.